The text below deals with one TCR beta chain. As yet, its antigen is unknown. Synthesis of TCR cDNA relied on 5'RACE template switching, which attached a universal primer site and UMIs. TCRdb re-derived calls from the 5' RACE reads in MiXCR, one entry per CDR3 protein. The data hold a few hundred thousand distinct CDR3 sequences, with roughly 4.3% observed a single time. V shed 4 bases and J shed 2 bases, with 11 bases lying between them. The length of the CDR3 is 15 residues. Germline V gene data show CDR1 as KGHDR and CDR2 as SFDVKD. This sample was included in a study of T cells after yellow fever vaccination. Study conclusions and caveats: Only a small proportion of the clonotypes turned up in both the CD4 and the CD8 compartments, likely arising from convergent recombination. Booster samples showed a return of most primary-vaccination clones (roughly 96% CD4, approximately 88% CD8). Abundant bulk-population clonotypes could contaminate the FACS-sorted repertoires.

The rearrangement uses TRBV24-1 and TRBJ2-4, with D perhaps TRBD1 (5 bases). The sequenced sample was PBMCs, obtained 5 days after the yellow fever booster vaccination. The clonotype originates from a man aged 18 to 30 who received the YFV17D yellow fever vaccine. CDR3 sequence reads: CATSDSGSTKNIQYF. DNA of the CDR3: TGTGCCACCAGTGACTCAGGGTCCACCAAAAACATTCAGTACTTC.